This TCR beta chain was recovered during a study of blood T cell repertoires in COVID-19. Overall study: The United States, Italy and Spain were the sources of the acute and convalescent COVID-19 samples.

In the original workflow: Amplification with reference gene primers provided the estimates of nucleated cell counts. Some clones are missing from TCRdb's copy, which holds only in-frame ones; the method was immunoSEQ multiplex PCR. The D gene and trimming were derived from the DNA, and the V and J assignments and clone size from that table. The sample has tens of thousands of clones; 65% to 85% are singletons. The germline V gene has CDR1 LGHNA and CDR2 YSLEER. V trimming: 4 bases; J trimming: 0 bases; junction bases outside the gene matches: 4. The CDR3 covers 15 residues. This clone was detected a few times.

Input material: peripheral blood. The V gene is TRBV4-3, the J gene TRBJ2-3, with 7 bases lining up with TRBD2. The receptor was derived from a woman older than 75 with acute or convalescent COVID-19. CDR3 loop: CASSLSGLSTDTQYF. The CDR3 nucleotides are TGCGCCAGCAGCCTTAGCGGGTTAAGCACAGATACGCAGTATTTT.